This T cell receptor (beta chain) was sequenced during a study of siplizumab effects on memory and regulatory T cells. Produced via immunoSEQ multiplex PCR; TCRdb's table is partial and in-frame only. The sample holds 45,000 to 60,000 clones, about 90% seen once. Trimming removed 4 bases at V and 7 bases at J, with 10 bases between. The CDR3 has 12 residues. Germline CDR1 is MRHNA and CDR2 is SNTAGT. The receptor was isolated from a human donor in good health. The chain uses TRBV6-4 and TRBJ1-2; tentative D call: TRBD1 (6 bases). Sequences were obtained from naive CD8+ T cells sorted from blood. DNA of the CDR3: TGTGCCAGCAGTGTCGGGGGCTTTGGCTACACCTTC. Translated, it gives CASSVGGFGYTF.